This T cell receptor beta chain derives from a study of cytomegalovirus exposure and HLA in healthy donors (dated by TCRdb to between 2016 and 2019). A note on the overall study: In an earlier analysis of 587 of the donors, 250 to 350 Gb of sequence data and 120 million or so unique TCR beta sequences from roughly 200 million T cells were reported. An early release covering roughly 580 HLA-typed donors comprised roughly 300 gigabases of sequencing data and tens of millions of unique TCR sequences. Of the approximately 400 genotyped donors, 65% to 90% were placed in the genetic ancestry cluster associated with self-reported Caucasian donors. The study was designed to test whether signatures of past pathogen exposure could be identified by cataloging public T cell receptors. The study profiled the T cell repertoires of about 640 subjects by immunosequencing and related them to cytomegalovirus serostatus. A separate validation cohort of about 110 different subjects was used in addition to the roughly 670-subject first cohort. To predict cytomegalovirus infection status, the study brought together high-throughput TCR immunosequencing, statistical association of individual TCRs with disease status, and machine learning. To study patterns of TCR occurrence, a later analysis re-analyzed previously published TCR beta repertoires from several hundred donors and added high-resolution HLA genotyping. In the later analysis, no new phenotypic data were used to find candidate immune exposures; instead, reliance was placed on TCR beta sequences and their occurrence across donors. An earlier analysis of 450 to 750 of the donors used high-throughput TCR beta sequencing to judge whether each TCR beta V gene segment behaved as functional or pseudogenic. Donor age, sex, ethnicity and CMV serostatus were compiled together with the repertoire data. Genome-wide SNP genotypes for about three fifths of the roughly 670 donors were used in a later genetic analysis, which treated that subset as a discovery cohort. All discovery cohort repertoires had been generated on a single sequencing platform. Both class I and class II loci were covered by HLA typing, at four-digit resolution. Typing coverage varied by locus: roughly 620-640 donors for A, B, C, DRB1 and DQB1; more than 500 for DQA1; around 610 for DPA1; 400 to 480 for DPB1. Because of strong linkage in the cohort, roughly five DR-DQ haplotypes were treated as single units for association and clustering. On average, around 240,000 unique TCR beta nucleotide sequences were sequenced per donor among 398 genotyped donors of the cohort, with roughly 18% of those sequences being non-productive. Broader findings and caveats from the paper: Cytomegalovirus status was reported to be diagnosed by the classifier with high specificity and sensitivity in both the original and validation cohorts. An earlier analysis of approximately 590 of the donors showed that most TCR beta V segments appeared in productive rearrangements either about 87% or about 30% of the time, which broadly matched IMGT annotations. According to a later analysis, most CMV-associated TCR beta chains appeared to be HLA-restricted, and the HLA associations seemed to be driven largely by CMV exposure. In vitro tests confirmed that a few of the cytomegalovirus-associated TCR beta chains recognize cytomegalovirus antigens. Compared with the roughly 670-donor mean, donors in an Asian-associated ancestry cluster had fewer N-insertions in productive TCRs, according to a later genetic analysis. The authors suggested that the approach could potentially be extended to other disease states and immunological phenotypes. According to a later analysis, TCR association rates differed among HLA loci, with DRB1 alleles showing the most associated TCRs and HLA-C alleles showing the fewest. According to a later analysis, parvovirus B19, influenza, CMV and Epstein-Barr virus appeared linked to several top co-occurrence clusters. For the cohort, immune exposure information was limited to CMV serostatus. In this cohort, only TCR beta chains were sequenced, and detectable features were limited by the absence of alpha or paired-chain data. V-gene and J-gene trimming of TCR beta chains was associated with a missense DCLRE1C variant in a later genetic analysis, and the association was replicated in an independent cohort. A further reported finding was that TCR beta sequences accurately predicted the HLA-A and HLA-B alleles for most subjects in the first cohort. A later analysis found that HLA-associated TCR beta chains were more clonally expanded and had lower generation probabilities than equally common non-associated chains. In a later analysis, about 16,000 TCR beta sequences were associated with specific HLA alleles at a false discovery rate of 0.05. Correlated functional status among segregating V segments might reflect linkage disequilibrium, but an unknown experimental factor could not be ruled out. The sequencing pipeline was judged likely to have produced a cluster of highly shared sequence variants as a technical artifact. Assigning TCR associations to individual alleles was difficult when HLA alleles, especially DR and DQ, strongly co-occurred. Roughly uniform sequencing depth across donors was assumed in presence/absence analyses, although this assumption may not hold. Approximately 16 rarely observed V segments, including chromosome 9 orphons, were excluded from the earlier analysis of just under 600 of the donors because counts were too low. While some public TCRs were present in many individuals, most TCR sequences turned up only very rarely across donors. The study listed 150 to 200 TCR beta chains as associated with cytomegalovirus. HLA typing was unavailable for some donors at each locus, so association tests used only the typed subset. Some IMGT-functional V segments, including TRBV6-2 and TRBV6-3, could not be distinguished by the 87-base-pair reads and were therefore excluded.

Counted from cysteine to phenylalanine, this CDR3 has 15 amino acids. Only the CDR3 portion is preserved as DNA: 45 bases, with reading frame beginning at the first base. V is clipped by 2 bases and J by 5 bases, and the sequence between their germline boundaries is 13 bases long. CDR1 and CDR2 (SGHDT, YYEEEE) derive from the germline V gene. This clone has more than one count but fewer than ten. The antigen it binds to is not known. Per-base qualities were not stored, and no clone one base away is much larger. The cohort comprised fewer than 750 healthy bone marrow donors. All cohort members were sampled while nominally healthy, although unrecorded immune exposures were likely present. The donor was CMV seropositive and belonged to the group of 250 to 300 seropositive cohort members. Every donor gave a peripheral blood sample, and the peripheral blood mononuclear cells from that sample were used for TCR beta sequencing. Genomic DNA extraction from the blood cell samples was performed with the Qiagen DNeasy Blood Extraction Kit.

Preparation of the library involved the immunoSEQ multiplex PCR assay. For the multiplex PCR, a mixture combining 60 forward primers for TCR Vbeta segments and 13 reverse primers for TCR Jbeta segments was used. A multiplex PCR assay on genomic DNA amplified the CDR3 region of rearranged TCR beta genes. The amplified TCR beta libraries were sequenced on the Illumina HiSeq System as 87-base-pair reads. In the original analysis: A later analysis counted around 72 million unique TCR beta chains across the 666 repertoires, and approximately 11 million of these chains were shared by at least two donors. Raw reads were error-corrected and collapsed into unique sequences by a nearest-neighbor algorithm in which closely related sequences were merged to remove PCR and sequencing errors. To assign V, D and J gene segments, CDR3 sequences were aligned to IMGT reference sequences. For a sequence to be retained, a match of at least six nucleotides was required to both a V gene segment and a J gene segment. A rearrangement counted as productive if the CDR3 had no stop codons and remained in frame with V and J, and every other rearrangement counted as non-productive. Following IMGT convention, CDR3 was defined as the stretch from the second conserved V-encoded cysteine to the conserved J-encoded phenylalanine. In an earlier analysis of some 550 of the donors, sequences lacking an unambiguous match to a single V gene segment were excluded. An earlier analysis of just under 600 of the donors called V segments functional above 56.7% productive rearrangements and segregating when the between-donor standard deviation exceeded 5%. A statistical classification framework was built to diagnose cytomegalovirus status from the catalog of TCR beta chain sequences. In a later analysis, V and J genes were assigned by comparing TCR nucleotide sequences against IMGT/GENE-DB human TR gene sequences. A later analysis assigned CDR3 sequences and most-parsimonious VDJ recombination scenarios with the TCRdist pipeline. In a later analysis, each TCR beta chain was defined by its CDR3 amino acid sequence together with its V-gene family, and reads lacking a unique V-gene family were excluded. As a way to deal with suspected cross-contamination and a sequencing artifact, a later analysis dropped 450 to 700 nucleotide sequences that were highly shared and had low generation probability. In a later analysis, a clonal expansion index was calculated for each public chain from normalized within-repertoire ranks of inferred template counts. A later analysis computed generation probabilities with a VDJ recombination model fitted to out-of-frame rearrangements, and checked the results against IGoR. A later analysis scored TCR-TCR, TCR-HLA and TCR-CMV co-occurrence with hypergeometric tests, applying a repertoire-size bias correction to TCR pairs. In a later analysis, false discovery rates were estimated by permuting HLA or CMV assignments 20 times. A later analysis grouped co-occurring TCRs with DBSCAN, adding TCRdist sequence similarity when clustering within HLA-allele-positive subsets. Repertoires with fewer than 30,000 or more than 120,000 public chains were left out of co-occurrence clustering, as were four to six repertoires with anomalous nucleotide sharing. TCRdb obtained this table from immuneACCESS and retained in-frame rearrangements with V and J assigned. These tables miss some clones; where compared with another copy, unresolved V genes account for less than half of the shortfall, and the remainder is unexplained. The D gene and trimming were derived from the DNA, and the V and J assignments and clone size from that table. Present in this sample are some 110,000 clones, 10% of which were seen just once. Clones ranked in the top ten supply roughly 5% of the sample.

This sequence originates from a man aged 35 to 55 in good health and CMV-seropositive. The sequencing input was PBMCs. Rearrangement joined TRBV5-6 to TRBJ2-2; 6 matching bases give a weak D call of TRBD2. The CDR3 reads CASSFRVGGTGELFF. The sequenced DNA is TGTGCCAGCAGCTTCAGGGTCGGAGGGACCGGGGAGCTGTTTTTT.